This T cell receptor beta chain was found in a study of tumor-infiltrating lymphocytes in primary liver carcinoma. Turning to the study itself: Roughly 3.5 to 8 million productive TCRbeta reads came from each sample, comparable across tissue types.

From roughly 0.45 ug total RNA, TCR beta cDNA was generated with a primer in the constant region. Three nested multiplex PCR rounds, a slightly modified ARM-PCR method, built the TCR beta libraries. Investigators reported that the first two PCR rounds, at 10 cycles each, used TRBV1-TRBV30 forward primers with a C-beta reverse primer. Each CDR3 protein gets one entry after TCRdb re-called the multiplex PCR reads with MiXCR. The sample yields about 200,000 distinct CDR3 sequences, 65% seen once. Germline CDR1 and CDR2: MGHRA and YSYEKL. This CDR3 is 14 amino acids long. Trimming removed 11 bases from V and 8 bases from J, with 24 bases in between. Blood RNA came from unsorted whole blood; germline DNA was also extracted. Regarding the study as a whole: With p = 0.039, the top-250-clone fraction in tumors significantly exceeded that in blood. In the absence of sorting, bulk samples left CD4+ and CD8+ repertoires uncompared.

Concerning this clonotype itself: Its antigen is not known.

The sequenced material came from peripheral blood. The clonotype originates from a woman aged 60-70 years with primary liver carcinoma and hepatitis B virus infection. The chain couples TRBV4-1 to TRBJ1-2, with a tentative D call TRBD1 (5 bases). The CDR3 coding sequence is TGCGCCGGTAGCCAAGTGGGGGTTACGGGGGGCTACACCTTC. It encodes CAGSQVGVTGGYTF.